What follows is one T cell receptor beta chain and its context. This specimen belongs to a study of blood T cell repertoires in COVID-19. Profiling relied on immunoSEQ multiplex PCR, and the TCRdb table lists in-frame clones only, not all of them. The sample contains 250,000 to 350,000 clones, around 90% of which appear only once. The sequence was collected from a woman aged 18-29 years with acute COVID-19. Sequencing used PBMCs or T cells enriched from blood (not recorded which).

The CDR3 is CSFWAITSEQYF. The CDR3 DNA sequence: TGCAGCTTTTGGGCAATTACGTCCGAGCAGTACTTC. V gene TRBV29-1 combines with J gene TRBJ2-7, with no clear D. V was shortened by 8 bases and J by 6 bases, with 17 bases between the two germline ends. The CDR3 extends over 12 amino acids. CDR1 and CDR2 (germline): SQVTM, ANQGSEA.